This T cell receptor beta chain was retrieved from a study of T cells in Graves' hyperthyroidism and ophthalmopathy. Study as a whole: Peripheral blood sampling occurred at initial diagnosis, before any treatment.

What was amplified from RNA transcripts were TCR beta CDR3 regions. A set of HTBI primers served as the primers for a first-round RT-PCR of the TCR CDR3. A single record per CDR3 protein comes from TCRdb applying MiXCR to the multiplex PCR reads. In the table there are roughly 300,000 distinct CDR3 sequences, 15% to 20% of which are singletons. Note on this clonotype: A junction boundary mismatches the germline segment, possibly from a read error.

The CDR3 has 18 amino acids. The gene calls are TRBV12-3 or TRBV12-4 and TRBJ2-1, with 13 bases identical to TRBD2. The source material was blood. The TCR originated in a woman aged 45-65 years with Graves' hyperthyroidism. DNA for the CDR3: TGTGCCGGCAGCGATACTAGCGGGGGGGCCGTCTGGGGGGATGAGCAGTTCTTC. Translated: CAGSDTSGGAVWGDEQFF.